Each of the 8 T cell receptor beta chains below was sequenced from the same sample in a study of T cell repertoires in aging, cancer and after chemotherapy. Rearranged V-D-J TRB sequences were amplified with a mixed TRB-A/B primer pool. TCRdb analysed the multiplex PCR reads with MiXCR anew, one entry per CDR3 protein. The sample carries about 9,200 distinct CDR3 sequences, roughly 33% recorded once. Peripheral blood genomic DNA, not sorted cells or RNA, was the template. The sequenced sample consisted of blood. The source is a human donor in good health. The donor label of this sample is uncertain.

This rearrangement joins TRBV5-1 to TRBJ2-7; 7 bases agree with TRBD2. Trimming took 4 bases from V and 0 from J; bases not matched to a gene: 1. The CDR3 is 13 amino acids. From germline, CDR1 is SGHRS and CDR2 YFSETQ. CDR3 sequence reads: CASSRTSSYEQYF. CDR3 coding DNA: TGCGCCAGCAGCCGGACTAGCTCCTACGAGCAGTACTTC. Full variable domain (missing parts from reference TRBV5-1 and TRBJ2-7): KAGVTQTPRYLIKTRGQQVTLSCSPISGHRSVSWYQQTPGQGLQFLFEYFSETQRNKGNFPGRFSGRQFSNSRSEMNVSTLELGDSALYLCASSRTSSYEQYFGPGTRLTVT.

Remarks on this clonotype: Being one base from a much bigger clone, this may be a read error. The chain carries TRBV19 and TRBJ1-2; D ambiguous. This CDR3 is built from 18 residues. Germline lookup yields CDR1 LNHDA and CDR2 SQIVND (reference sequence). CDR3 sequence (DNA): TGTGCCAGTATTATAGTCCGTTCGGCAGCTTCTTCCGGCTATGGCTACACCTTC. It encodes CASIIVRSAASSGYGYTF.

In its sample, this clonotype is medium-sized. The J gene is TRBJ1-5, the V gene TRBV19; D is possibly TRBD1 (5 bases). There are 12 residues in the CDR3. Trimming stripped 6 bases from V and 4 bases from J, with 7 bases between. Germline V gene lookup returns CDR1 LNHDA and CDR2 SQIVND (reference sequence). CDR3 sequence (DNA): TGTGCCAGTAGGCCAGGGAATCAGCCCCAGCATTTT. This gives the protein CASRPGNQPQHF.

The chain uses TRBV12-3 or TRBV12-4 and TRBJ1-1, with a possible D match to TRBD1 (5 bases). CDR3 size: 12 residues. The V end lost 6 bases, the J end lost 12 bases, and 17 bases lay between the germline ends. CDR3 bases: TGTGCCAGCAGCTTGGATTCCAGGGTAACTTTCTTT. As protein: CASSLDSRVTFF.

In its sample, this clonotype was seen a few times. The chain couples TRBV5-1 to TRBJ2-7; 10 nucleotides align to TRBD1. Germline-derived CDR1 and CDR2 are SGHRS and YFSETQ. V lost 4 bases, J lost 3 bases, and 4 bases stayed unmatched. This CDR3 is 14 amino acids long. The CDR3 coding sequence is TGCGCCAGCAGCGGGGGACAGGGGCACTACGAGCAGTACTTC. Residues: CASSGGQGHYEQYF.

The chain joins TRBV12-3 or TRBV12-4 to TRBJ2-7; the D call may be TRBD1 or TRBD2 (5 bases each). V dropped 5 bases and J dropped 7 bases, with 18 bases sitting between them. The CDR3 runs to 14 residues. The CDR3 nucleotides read TGTGCCAGCAGTCTTCAGGGACCTGCCCTAGAGCAGTACTTC. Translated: CASSLQGPALEQYF.

The CDR3 region is CASRIGDRLSDTQYF. The CDR3 nucleotides read TGTGCCAGCAGAATAGGGGACCGGCTTAGTGATACGCAGTATTTT. The V and J genes are TRBV6-6 and TRBJ2-3; D may correspond to TRBD1 or TRBD2 (5 bases each). Germline V CDR1 and CDR2: MNHNY, SVGAGI (reference sequence). The CDR3 covers 15 residues. Trimming pared 6 bases from V and 6 bases from J, leaving 19 bases between.

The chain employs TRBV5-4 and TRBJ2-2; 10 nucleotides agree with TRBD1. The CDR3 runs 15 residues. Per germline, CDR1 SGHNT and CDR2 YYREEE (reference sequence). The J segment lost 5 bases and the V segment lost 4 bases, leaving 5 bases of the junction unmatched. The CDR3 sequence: CASSADRGKTGELFF. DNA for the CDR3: TGTGCCAGCAGCGCGGACAGGGGGAAGACCGGGGAGCTGTTTTTT.